This T cell receptor beta chain was sequenced for a study of beta chain features in type 1 diabetes. Worth noting for this clone: Its antigen is unidentified.

Study-wide results and limits: The VDJ junctions of type 1 diabetes patients carried fewer insertions and more deletions. Cells with high TCR expression could be over-represented by cDNA sequencing.

Trimming at V came to 4 bases and at J to 2 bases, leaving 5 bases not matched to a gene. The CDR3 sequence is 15 residues long. Germline lookup yields CDR1 SGHNT and CDR2 YYREEE (reference sequence). A single heparinised blood sample, averaging about 100 mL, was obtained per donor. Reverse transcription of all isolated RNA meant that expressed TCRB transcripts were sequenced. Libraries were prepared by immunoSEQ multiplex PCR; TCRdb keeps only in-frame clonotypes and omits some of them. There are 350,000 to 450,000 clones in the sample; roughly 14% occur only once, and about 0.034% lies in the top ten.

Sequencing was done on a sample of naive CD4+ T cells from blood. The clonotype originates from a man under 40 in good health. The V gene is TRBV5-4, the J gene TRBJ2-3; 9 bases are a match to TRBD1. The CDR3 region is CASSPDRGVTDTQYF. The CDR3 coding sequence is TGTGCCAGCAGCCCGGACAGGGGTGTCACAGATACGCAGTATTTT. The full variable domain, completed using reference TRBV5-4 and TRBJ2-3, is ETGVTQSPTHLIKTRGQQVTLRCSSQSGHNTVSWYQQALGQGPQFIFQYYREEENGRGNFPPRFSGLQFPNYSSELNVNALELDDSALYLCASSPDRGVTDTQYFGPGTRLTVL.